Below, 27 T cell receptor beta chains from the same sample are listed, as sequenced in a study of CD8+ T cells in alopecia areata. In each case, RNA was isolated and then reverse transcribed into cDNA as the sequencing template. Generated by immunoSEQ multiplex PCR, the TCRdb table keeps only in-frame clones and is missing some. Of approximately 82,000 clones listed, approximately 50% are singletons. Sequencing input: NKG2D-high CD8+ T cells sorted from blood. These receptors came from a human donor with alopecia areata.

This clone was observed at least ten times. A junction boundary mismatches the germline segment, possibly from a read error. The V and J genes are TRBV19 and TRBJ2-6, with no clear D. This CDR3 is 13 amino acids long. Per the germline V gene, CDR1 is LNHDA and CDR2 is SQIVND (reference sequence). This chain's CDR3 is CASSMSGANVLTF. As DNA, the CDR3 is TGTGCCAGTAGTATGTCTGGTGCCAACGTCCTGACTTTC.

V and J are TRBV29-1 and TRBJ2-2; a possible D gene is TRBD2 (5 bases). CDR1 and CDR2 from the germline V gene are SQVTM and ANQGSEA. Trimming removed 6 bases at V and 6 bases at J, with 11 bases between. The CDR3 length is 12 residues. CDR3 DNA: TGCAGCGTCGCGCTAGCCTCCGGGGAGCTGTTTTTT. Translating gives CSVALASGELFF.

The J gene is TRBJ2-7, the V gene TRBV2; no clear D gene. The V and J ends lost 6 bases and 6 bases respectively, with 15 bases between them. CDR1 is SNHLY, CDR2 FYNNEI, per germline. The CDR3 length is 13 residues. Here the CDR3 reads CASRGVGILEQYF. In DNA form, the CDR3 reads TGTGCCAGCAGGGGCGTAGGGATACTCGAGCAGTACTTC.

This chain uses TRBV29-1 with TRBJ2-1, with D maybe TRBD2 (5 bases). Germline CDR1 SQVTM, CDR2 ANQGSEA. This CDR3 has 15 amino acids. Between the trimmed V and J ends, which lost 1 base and 2 bases, there was a span of 12 bases. Here the CDR3 reads CSVEGVSETYNEQFF. In DNA, the CDR3 is TGCAGCGTTGAAGGAGTTAGCGAGACCTACAATGAGCAGTTCTTC.

V gene TRBV27 combines with J gene TRBJ2-1, with a weak D call TRBD2 (5 bases). This CDR3 is 12 amino acids long. Germline V gene lookup returns CDR1 MNHEY and CDR2 SMNVEV (reference sequence). Trimming took 8 bases from V and 7 from J, leaving 12 bases between them. The CDR3 loop is CASAEGLNEQFF. The CDR3 coding sequence is TGTGCCAGCGCCGAGGGCCTTAATGAGCAGTTCTTC.

The J gene is TRBJ1-2, the V gene TRBV4-1; tentatively, D is TRBD1 (6 bases). The V gene lost 0 bases and the J gene lost 4 bases, with 9 bases spanning the gap. Germline CDR1 reads MGHRA; CDR2 reads YSYEKL. The CDR3 is 14 residues long. The CDR3 DNA reads TGCGCCAGCAGCCAAGACAGGACAGCCTATGGCTACACCTTC. This encodes CASSQDRTAYGYTF.

This clone was seen only a few times. The chain combines TRBV13 with TRBJ2-3, with 10 bases aligning to TRBD2. V lost 4 bases to trimming and J lost 6 bases; unmatched junction nucleotides: 4. Germline CDR1 reads PRHDT; CDR2 reads FYEKMQ (reference sequence). This CDR3 contains 14 residues. DNA of the CDR3: TGTGCCAGCAGCTCGAGGACTAGCGGCGATACGCAGTATTTT. Protein: CASSSRTSGDTQYF.

The V call is TRBV30, the J call TRBJ1-1; TRBD1 agrees at 8 bases. The V segment lost 3 bases and the J segment 1 base; nucleotides outside the gene matches: 7. Germline V gives CDR1 GTSNPN, CDR2 SVGIG (reference sequence). The CDR3 sequence is 15 residues long. The CDR3 sequence is CAWSQTGTGNTEAFF. CDR3 bases: TGTGCCTGGAGCCAAACCGGGACAGGGAACACTGAAGCTTTCTTT.

V usage is TRBV2 and J usage is TRBJ1-1; D is unresolved. In germline, CDR1 is SNHLY, CDR2 FYNNEI. V lost 4 bases, J lost 0 bases, and 9 bases lay in between. This CDR3 spans 14 amino acids. The CDR3 DNA follows: TGTGCCAGCAGTGTGTTGGGGTTGAACACTGAAGCTTTCTTT. Encoded protein: CASSVLGLNTEAFF.

This chain connects TRBV30 to TRBJ2-5; maybe TRBD2 (6 bases). The CDR3 has 13 residues. The V gene lost 4 bases and the J gene lost 2 bases, with 11 bases spanning the gap. In germline, CDR1 is GTSNPN, CDR2 SVGIG (reference sequence). The CDR3 DNA reads TGTGCCTGGAATCCCGGGGGACAAGAGACCCAGTACTTC. It yields the protein CAWNPGGQETQYF.

The chain couples TRBV30 to TRBJ2-3; D gene uncertain. The CDR3 loop spans 15 amino acids. V was shortened by 1 base and J by 0 bases, with 11 bases between the two germline ends. Germline V gene lookup returns CDR1 GTSNPN and CDR2 SVGIG (reference sequence). Here the CDR3 reads CAWSAISYSTDTQYF. CDR3 DNA sequence: TGTGCCTGGAGTGCAATCAGTTATAGCACAGATACGCAGTATTTT.

This chain uses TRBV30 with TRBJ1-1, with 8 bases matching TRBD1. Looked up from germline, CDR1 is GTSNPN and CDR2 is SVGIG (reference sequence). The CDR3 totals 13 residues. The junction had 2 bases not matched to a gene; V was cut back by 5 bases and J by 0 bases. CDR3 amino acids: CAWEDRVNTEAFF. DNA for the CDR3: TGTGCCTGGGAGGACAGGGTGAACACTGAAGCTTTCTTT.

V usage is TRBV7-9 and J usage is TRBJ2-7; D gene unclear. CDR1 is SEHNR and CDR2 is FQNEAQ in the germline V gene (reference sequence). The CDR3 consists of 13 residues. The ends were cut back, 2 bases at V and 4 bases at J, with 9 bases in the middle. The CDR3 sequence is CASSLLRPYEQYF. DNA of the CDR3: TGTGCCAGCAGCTTACTGCGCCCGTACGAGCAGTACTTC.

V usage is TRBV7-9 and J usage is TRBJ2-1; the D is unclear. With 4 bases removed from V and 4 bases from J, the gap between germline ends came to 17 bases. The CDR3 is 16 residues long. Per germline, CDR1 SEHNR and CDR2 FQNEAQ (reference sequence). This CDR3 is CASSSRTSADYNEQFF. In DNA form, the CDR3 reads TGTGCCAGCAGCTCAAGAACGTCGGCAGATTACAATGAGCAGTTCTTC.

V gene TRBV29-1 combines with J gene TRBJ2-7; 7 bases are a match to TRBD2. V was clipped by 4 bases and J by 3 bases; unmatched bases: 6. Germline loops: CDR1 SQVTM, CDR2 ANQGSEA. This CDR3 has 13 amino acids. DNA for the CDR3: TGCAGCGTTGCTACGCTAGCGGACTACGAGCAGTACTTC. The encoded protein is CSVATLADYEQYF.

The chain uses TRBV11-2 and TRBJ2-7; D gene unclear. CDR3 size: 13 residues. Germline CDR1 SGHAT, CDR2 FQNNGV. The V gene lost 5 bases and the J gene lost 2 bases, with 10 bases spanning the gap. CDR3 sequence reads: CASSPGPAYEQYF. The CDR3 bases are TGTGCCAGCAGCCCGGGTCCAGCCTACGAGCAGTACTTC. The variable domain in full, with the rest retrieved from reference TRBV11-2 and TRBJ2-7, is EAGVAQSPRYKIIEKRQSVAFWCNPISGHATLYWYQQILGQGPKLLIQFQNNGVVDDSQLPKDRFSAERLKGVDSTLKIQPAKLEDSAVYLCASSPGPAYEQYFGPGTRLTVT.

V is TRBV28 and J is TRBJ1-1, with D tentatively TRBD1 (6 bases). V gave up 4 bases and J gave up 4 bases, with 10 bases separating them. Looked up from germline, CDR1 is MDHEN and CDR2 is SYDVKM. The CDR3 runs 13 residues. CDR3 region: CASSYTGTTEAFF. DNA of the CDR3: TGTGCCAGCAGTTATACAGGGACCACTGAAGCTTTCTTT. The variable domain in full, with the rest retrieved from reference TRBV28 and TRBJ1-1, is DVKVTQSSRYLVKRTGEKVFLECVQDMDHENMFWYRQDPGLGLRLIYFSYDVKMKEKGDIPEGYSVSREKKERFSLILESASTNQTSMYLCASSYTGTTEAFFGQGTRLTVV.

This clone was seen more than once but under ten times. This chain joins TRBV14 and TRBJ2-2, with no clear D. V shed 1 base and J shed 6 bases, with 6 bases lying between them. There are 13 residues in the CDR3. Per the germline V gene, CDR1 is SGHDN and CDR2 is FVKESK. Here the CDR3 DNA reads TGTGCCAGCAGCCAAGTGGGTTCCGGGGAGCTGTTTTTT. This sequence encodes CASSQVGSGELFF. Full variable domain (remainder filled in from reference TRBV14 and TRBJ2-2): EAGVTQFPSHSVIEKGQTVTLRCDPISGHDNLYWYRRVMGKEIKFLLHFVKESKQDESGMPNNRFLAERTGGTYSTLKVQPAELEDSGVYFCASSQVGSGELFFGEGSRLTVL.

The V gene is TRBV6-5, the J gene TRBJ1-5; D is undetermined. The CDR3 runs 13 residues. V lost 6 bases to trimming and J lost 5 bases, with 11 bases between them. Looked up from germline, CDR1 is MNHEY and CDR2 is SVGAGI. CDR3 nucleotides: TGTGCCAGCAGCCCCTATCAGGATCAGCCCCAGCATTTT. It translates to CASSPYQDQPQHF.

The V and J genes are TRBV27 and TRBJ2-2; no clear D gene. V shed 11 bases and J shed 4 bases, with 11 bases lying between them. Germline CDR1 and CDR2: MNHEY and SMNVEV (reference sequence). This CDR3 has 12 residues. CDR3 sequence: CASRASTGELFF. Written as DNA, the CDR3 is TGTGCCTCCAGAGCGAGCACCGGGGAGCTGTTTTTT.

The CDR3 DNA reads TGCGCCAGCAGTCACCCGGGACAGGGAACTTGCGGGGCGCAGTATTTT. Protein product: CASSHPGQGTCGAQYF. V gene TRBV23-1 combines with J gene TRBJ2-3, with 9 bases matching TRBD1. TRBV23-1 is marked as an open reading frame, function uncertain. The V and J ends lost 3 bases and 10 bases, in that order; junction bases with no gene match: 14. This CDR3 region has 16 residues.

V gene TRBV19 combines with J gene TRBJ2-3, with unresolved D. The CDR3 consists of 13 residues. V was shortened by 7 bases and J by 2 bases, with 10 bases between the two germline ends. CDR1 and CDR2 from the germline V gene are LNHDA and SQIVND (reference sequence). In DNA form, the CDR3 reads TGTGCCAGTAATGGCGGCTCCACAGATACGCAGTATTTT. This codes for CASNGGSTDTQYF.

V and J are TRBV7-9 and TRBJ2-3, with a possible D match to TRBD2 (6 bases). Germline V CDR1 and CDR2: SEHNR, FQNEAQ (reference sequence). The V gene lost 3 bases and the J gene lost 4 bases, with 11 bases spanning the gap. The CDR3 is 14 residues long. Here the CDR3 DNA reads TGTGCCAGCAGCTTCGGAGGGGAGGCAGATACGCAGTATTTT. The encoded protein is CASSFGGEADTQYF.

This chain connects TRBV11-2 to TRBJ2-1; 9 bases map to TRBD2. Trimming took 6 bases from V and 6 from J; bases not matched to a gene: 15. This CDR3 spans 17 amino acids. The germline V gene has CDR1 SGHAT and CDR2 FQNNGV. As DNA, the CDR3 is TGTGCCAGCAGTCACCCTCACCTAGCGGGGCGGGCCAATGAGCAGTTCTTC. Protein: CASSHPHLAGRANEQFF.

The V gene is TRBV5-1, the J gene TRBJ1-2; 9 nucleotides agree with TRBD1. V shed 4 bases and J 4 bases; nucleotides not matched to a gene: 14. CDR1 and CDR2 from the germline V gene are SGHRS and YFSETQ. The CDR3 sequence is 17 residues long. The CDR3, as DNA: TGCGCCAGCAGCCCAGGCACCGGGACAGGGACCCTCTATGGCTACACCTTC. Protein: CASSPGTGTGTLYGYTF.

This chain joins TRBV2 and TRBJ2-7; D call uncertain. Germline CDR1 reads SNHLY; CDR2 reads FYNNEI. The CDR3 has 13 amino acids. Trimming removed 6 bases from V and 2 bases from J, with 11 bases in between. The CDR3 loop is CASRMSDTYEQYF. The CDR3, as DNA: TGTGCCAGCAGGATGTCAGATACCTACGAGCAGTACTTC. Drawing the rest from reference TRBV2 and TRBJ2-7, the complete variable domain is EPEVTQTPSHQVTQMGQEVILRCVPISNHLYFYWYRQILGQKVEFLVSFYNNEISEKSEIFDDQFSVERPDGSNFTLKIRSTKLEDSAMYFCASRMSDTYEQYFGPGTRLTVT.

V usage is TRBV30 and J usage is TRBJ2-7; 7 nucleotides line up with TRBD1. The CDR3 consists of 13 residues. Looked up from germline, CDR1 is GTSNPN and CDR2 is SVGIG (reference sequence). The trim removed 8 bases at V and 2 bases at J, leaving 9 bases unmatched. The CDR3 DNA reads TGTGCCGCCTTATTCGGGACAGCCTACGAGCAGTACTTC. Translating it yields CAALFGTAYEQYF.